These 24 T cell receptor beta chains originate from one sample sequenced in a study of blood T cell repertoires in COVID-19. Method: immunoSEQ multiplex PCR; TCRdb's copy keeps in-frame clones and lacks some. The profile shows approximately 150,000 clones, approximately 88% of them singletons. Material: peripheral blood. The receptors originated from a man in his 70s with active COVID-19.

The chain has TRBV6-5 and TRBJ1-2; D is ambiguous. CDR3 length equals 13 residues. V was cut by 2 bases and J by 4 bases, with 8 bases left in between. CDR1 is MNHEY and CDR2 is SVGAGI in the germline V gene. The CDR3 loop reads CASSYAEGYGYTF. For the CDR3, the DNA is TGTGCCAGCAGTTACGCAGAGGGCTATGGCTACACCTTC.

CDR3 bases: TGTGCCAGCGGGGACCGGGACAGGCTGCCGAACACTGAAGCTTTCTTT. Protein product: CASGDRDRLPNTEAFF. The J gene is TRBJ1-1, the V gene TRBV19; 8 bases align to TRBD1. CDR3 length: 16 residues. Germline V gene lookup returns CDR1 LNHDA and CDR2 SQIVND (reference sequence). V shed 9 bases and J 1 base; nucleotides not matched to a gene: 13. Full variable domain (outside the CDR3, taken from reference TRBV19 and TRBJ1-1): DGGITQSPKYLFRKEGQNVTLSCEQNLNHDAMYWYRQDPGQGLRLIYYSQIVNDFQKGDIAEGYSVSREKKESFPLTVTSAQKNPTAFYLCASGDRDRLPNTEAFFGQGTRLTVV.

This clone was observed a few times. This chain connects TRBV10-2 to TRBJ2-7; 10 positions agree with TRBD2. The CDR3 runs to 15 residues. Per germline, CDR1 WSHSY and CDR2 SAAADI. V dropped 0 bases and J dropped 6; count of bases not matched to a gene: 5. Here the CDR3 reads CASSESGLARTEQYF. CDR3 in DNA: TGCGCCAGCAGTGAGTCGGGACTAGCGAGGACCGAGCAGTACTTC.

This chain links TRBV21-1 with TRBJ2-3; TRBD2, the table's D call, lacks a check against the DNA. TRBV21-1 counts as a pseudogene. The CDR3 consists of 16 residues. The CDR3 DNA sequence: TGTGCCAGCAGCAAAGCTACGGCTAGCGGCACAGATACGCAGTATTTT. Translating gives CASSKATASGTDTQYF.

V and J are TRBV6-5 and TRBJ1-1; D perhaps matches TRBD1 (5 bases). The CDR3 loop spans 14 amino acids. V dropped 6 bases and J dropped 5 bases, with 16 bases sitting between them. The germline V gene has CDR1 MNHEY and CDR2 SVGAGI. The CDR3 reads CASRPRREGTEAFF. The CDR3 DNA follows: TGTGCCAGCAGACCAAGGAGGGAGGGGACTGAAGCTTTCTTT.

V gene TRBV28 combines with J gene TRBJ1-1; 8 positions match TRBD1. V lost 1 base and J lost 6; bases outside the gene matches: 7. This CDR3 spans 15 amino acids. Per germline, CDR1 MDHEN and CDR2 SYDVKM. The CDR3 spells CASSLFGQGKSEAFF. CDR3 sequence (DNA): TGTGCCAGCAGTTTATTCGGACAGGGTAAATCTGAAGCTTTCTTT.

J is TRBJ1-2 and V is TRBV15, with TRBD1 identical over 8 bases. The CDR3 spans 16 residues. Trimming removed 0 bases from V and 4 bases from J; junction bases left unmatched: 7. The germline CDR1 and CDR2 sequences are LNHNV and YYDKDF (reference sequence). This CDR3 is CATSREWGQAIYGYTF. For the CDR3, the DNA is TGTGCCACCAGCAGAGAATGGGGACAGGCCATCTATGGCTACACCTTC.

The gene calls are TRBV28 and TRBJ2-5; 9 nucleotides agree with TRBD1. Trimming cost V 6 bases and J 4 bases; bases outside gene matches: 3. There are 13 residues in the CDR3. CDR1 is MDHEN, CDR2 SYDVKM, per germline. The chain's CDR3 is CASRGQGLETQYF. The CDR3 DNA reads TGTGCCAGCAGGGGACAGGGCTTAGAGACCCAGTACTTC. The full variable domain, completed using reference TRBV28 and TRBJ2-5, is DVKVTQSSRYLVKRTGEKVFLECVQDMDHENMFWYRQDPGLGLRLIYFSYDVKMKEKGDIPEGYSVSREKKERFSLILESASTNQTSMYLCASRGQGLETQYFGPGTRLLVL.

CDR3 in amino acids: CASSHPPDRGKQFF. The CDR3 DNA reads as TGCGCCAGCAGCCACCCCCCCGACAGGGGTAAGCAGTTCTTC. This rearrangement joins TRBV4-1 to TRBJ2-1; TRBD1 aligns across 8 bases. Germline V lookup: CDR1 MGHRA, CDR2 YSYEKL. V lost 3 bases and J lost 11; bases outside the gene matches: 9. The CDR3 sequence is 14 residues long.

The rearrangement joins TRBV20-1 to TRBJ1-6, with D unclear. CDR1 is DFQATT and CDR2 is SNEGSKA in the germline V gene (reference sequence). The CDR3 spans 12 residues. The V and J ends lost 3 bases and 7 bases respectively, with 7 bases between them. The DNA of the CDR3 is TGCAGTGCTAGTCCGGTAAATTCACCCCTCCACTTT. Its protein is CSASPVNSPLHF.

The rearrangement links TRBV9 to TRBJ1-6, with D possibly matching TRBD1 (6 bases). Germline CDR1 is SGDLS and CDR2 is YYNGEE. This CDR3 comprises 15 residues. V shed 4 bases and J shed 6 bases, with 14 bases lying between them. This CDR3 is CASSPRTVANSPLHF. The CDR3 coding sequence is TGTGCCAGCAGCCCTCGGACAGTAGCTAATTCACCCCTCCACTTT.

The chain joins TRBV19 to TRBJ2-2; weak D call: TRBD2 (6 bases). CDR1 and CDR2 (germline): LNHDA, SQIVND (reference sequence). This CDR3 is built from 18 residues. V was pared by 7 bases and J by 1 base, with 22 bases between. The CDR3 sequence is CASTLTSGRSWNTGELFF. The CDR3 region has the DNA TGTGCCAGTACTTTAACCTCGGGGAGGAGCTGGAACACCGGGGAGCTGTTTTTT.

The CDR3 protein is CAWNRQGARSYEQYF. In DNA, the CDR3 is TGTGCCTGGAACAGACAGGGGGCAAGGTCCTACGAGCAGTACTTC. The chain links TRBV30 to TRBJ2-7, with 10 bases identical to TRBD1. Losses at the gene ends were 4 bases for V and 1 base for J; bases not matched to a gene: 7. The CDR3 totals 15 residues. The V gene's germline CDR1 is GTSNPN and CDR2 SVGIG (reference sequence).

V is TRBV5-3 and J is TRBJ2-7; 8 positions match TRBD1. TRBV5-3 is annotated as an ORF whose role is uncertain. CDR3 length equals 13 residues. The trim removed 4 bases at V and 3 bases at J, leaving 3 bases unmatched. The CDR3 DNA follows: TGTGCCAGAAGCCGCGACAGGGGCTACGAGCAGTACTTC. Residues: CARSRDRGYEQYF.

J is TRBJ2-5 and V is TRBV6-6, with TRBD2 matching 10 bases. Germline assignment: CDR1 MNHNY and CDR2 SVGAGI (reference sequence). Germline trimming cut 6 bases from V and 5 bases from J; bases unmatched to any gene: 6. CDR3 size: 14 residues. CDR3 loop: CASRWTSGLETQYF. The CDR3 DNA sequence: TGTGCCAGCAGGTGGACTAGCGGTCTGGAGACCCAGTACTTC.

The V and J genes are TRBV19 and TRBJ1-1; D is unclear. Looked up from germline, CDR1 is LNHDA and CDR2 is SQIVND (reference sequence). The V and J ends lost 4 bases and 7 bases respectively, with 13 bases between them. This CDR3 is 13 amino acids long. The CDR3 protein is CASSKVPGLEAFF. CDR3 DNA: TGTGCCAGTAGTAAAGTCCCAGGCCTTGAAGCTTTCTTT.

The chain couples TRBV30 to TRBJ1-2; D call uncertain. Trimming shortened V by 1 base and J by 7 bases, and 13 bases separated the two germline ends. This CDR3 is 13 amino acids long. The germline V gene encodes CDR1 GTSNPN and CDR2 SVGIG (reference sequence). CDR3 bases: TGTGCCTGGAGTGCCCGGGGTGTGGGTGGCTACACCTTC. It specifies CAWSARGVGGYTF.

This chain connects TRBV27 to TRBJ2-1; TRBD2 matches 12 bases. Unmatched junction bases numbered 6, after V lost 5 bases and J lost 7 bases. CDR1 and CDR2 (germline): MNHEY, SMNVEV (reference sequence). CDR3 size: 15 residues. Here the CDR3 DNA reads TGTGCCAGCAGTGTGACTAGCGGGAGATCAAATGAGCAGTTCTTC. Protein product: CASSVTSGRSNEQFF.

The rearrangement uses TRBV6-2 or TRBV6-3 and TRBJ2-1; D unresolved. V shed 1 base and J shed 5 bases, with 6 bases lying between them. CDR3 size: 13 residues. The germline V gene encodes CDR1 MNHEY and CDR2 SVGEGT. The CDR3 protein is CASSYWANNEQFF. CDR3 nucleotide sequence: TGTGCCAGCAGTTACTGGGCGAACAATGAGCAGTTCTTC.

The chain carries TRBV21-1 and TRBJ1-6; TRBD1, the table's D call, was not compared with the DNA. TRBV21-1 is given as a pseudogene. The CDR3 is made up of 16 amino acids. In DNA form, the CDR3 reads TGTGCCAGCAGCAAAAAGGGGGACAGGGGAAATTCACCCCTCCACTTT. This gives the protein CASSKKGDRGNSPLHF.

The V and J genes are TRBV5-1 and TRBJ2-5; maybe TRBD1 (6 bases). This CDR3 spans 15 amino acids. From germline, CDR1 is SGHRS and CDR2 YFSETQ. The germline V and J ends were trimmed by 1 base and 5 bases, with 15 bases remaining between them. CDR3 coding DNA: TGCGCCAGCAGCTTGTCAGCAGGGGCCGGGGAGACCCAGTACTTC. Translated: CASSLSAGAGETQYF.

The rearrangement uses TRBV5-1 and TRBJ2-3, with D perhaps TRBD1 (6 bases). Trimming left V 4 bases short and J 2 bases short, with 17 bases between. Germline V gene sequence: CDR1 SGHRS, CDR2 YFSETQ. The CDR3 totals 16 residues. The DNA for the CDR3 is TGCGCCAGCAGCAGGGGGACGGGTTTAGCCACAGATACGCAGTATTTT. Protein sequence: CASSRGTGLATDTQYF.

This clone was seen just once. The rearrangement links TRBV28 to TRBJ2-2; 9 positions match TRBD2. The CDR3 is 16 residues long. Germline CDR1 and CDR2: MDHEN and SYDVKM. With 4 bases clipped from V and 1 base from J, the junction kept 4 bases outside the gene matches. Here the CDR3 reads CASSSATSGNTGELFF. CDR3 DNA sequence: TGTGCCAGCAGTTCCGCGACTAGCGGGAACACCGGGGAGCTGTTTTTT.

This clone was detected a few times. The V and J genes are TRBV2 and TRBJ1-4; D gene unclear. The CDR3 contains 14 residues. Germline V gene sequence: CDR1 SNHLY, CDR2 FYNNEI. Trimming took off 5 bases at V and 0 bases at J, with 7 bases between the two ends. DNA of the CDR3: TGTGCCAGCAGTACACTAGCAACTAATGAAAAACTGTTTTTT. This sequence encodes CASSTLATNEKLFF.